This TCR beta chain comes out of a study of blood T cell repertoires in COVID-19. Background on the study: The United States, Italy and Spain provided the acute and convalescent COVID-19 samples. Sources were T cells, B-cell-depleted T cells, or PBMCs; the material itself was cDNA or gDNA.

This table comes from immunoSEQ multiplex PCR, and its TCRdb copy is limited to in-frame clones, with some not included. The table records about 220,000 clones, 65% to 90% of them present only once. Germline V lookup: CDR1 SGHTA, CDR2 FQGTGA. V was trimmed by 5 bases and J by 0 bases, leaving 13 bases between them. CDR3 size: 16 residues. This rearrangement joins TRBV7-3 to TRBJ2-2, with D possibly matching TRBD2 (5 bases). Sequences were obtained from peripheral blood. The TCR originated in a woman in her 70s with COVID-19, enrolled during active disease. The CDR3 DNA is TGTGCCAGCAGCCCATATAGCGTTTCGAACACCGGGGAGCTGTTTTTT. Its translation: CASSPYSVSNTGELFF.